Each of the 32 T cell receptor beta chains below was sequenced from the same sample in a study of blood T cell repertoires in COVID-19. Generated by immunoSEQ multiplex PCR, the TCRdb table keeps only in-frame clones and is missing some. The sample lists around 100,000 clones, 91% seen once, with around 16% in the top ten. The sequenced sample was peripheral blood. Receptor source: a man aged 45-60 years with acute or convalescent COVID-19.

The chain links TRBV28 to TRBJ1-1; D is undetermined. V dropped 6 bases and J dropped 5 bases, with 7 bases sitting between them. The CDR3 loop spans 11 amino acids. Germline values: CDR1 MDHEN, CDR2 SYDVKM. In DNA form, the CDR3 reads TGTGCCAGCAGCCTCAGTACTGAAGCTTTCTTT. This translates into CASSLSTEAFF.

This rearrangement joins TRBV19 to TRBJ1-1, with D possibly TRBD1 on 6 matching bases. Trimming stripped 6 bases from V and 5 bases from J, with 7 bases between. In germline, CDR1 is LNHDA, CDR2 SQIVND (reference sequence). The CDR3 length is 11 residues. CDR3 in amino acids: CASRDRTEAFF. The CDR3 DNA reads as TGTGCCAGTAGAGACAGGACTGAAGCTTTCTTT.

This rearrangement joins TRBV7-2 to TRBJ1-4; D is possibly TRBD1 (5 bases). Germline V CDR1 and CDR2: SGHTA, FQGNSA. The CDR3 covers 15 residues. The ends were cut back, 3 bases at V and 7 bases at J, with 15 bases in the middle. CDR3 nucleotide sequence: TGTGCCAGCAGCTTGCAAGATGCAGGGTTTGAAAAACTGTTTTTT. Its translation: CASSLQDAGFEKLFF.

The chain combines TRBV9 with TRBJ1-6; no definite D call. There are 18 residues in the CDR3. V was trimmed by 3 bases and J by 10 bases, leaving 26 bases between them. Germline V gene lookup returns CDR1 SGDLS and CDR2 YYNGEE. As DNA, the CDR3 is TGTGCCAGCAGCGAGCCCGTCGTTGCGGCACGAGGGAGGTCACCCCTCCACTTT. Translated, it gives CASSEPVVAARGRSPLHF.

The J gene is TRBJ1-4, the V gene TRBV27; 7 bases match TRBD1. CDR1 and CDR2 (germline): MNHEY, SMNVEV (reference sequence). This CDR3 is 16 amino acids long. V lost 4 bases, J lost 4 bases, and 9 bases stayed unmatched. Written as DNA, the CDR3 is TGTGCCAGCAGTTCCACCTTACAGGGGTTTAATGAAAAACTGTTTTTT. It is translated as CASSSTLQGFNEKLFF. The variable domain in full, completed from reference TRBV27 and TRBJ1-4, reads EAQVTQNPRYLITVTGKKLTVTCSQNMNHEYMSWYRQDPGLGLRQIYYSMNVEVTDKGDVPEGYKVSRKEKRNFPLILESPSPNQTSLYFCASSSTLQGFNEKLFFGSGTQLSVL.

This chain connects TRBV12-5 to TRBJ2-5; D remains ambiguous. The CDR3 consists of 14 residues. Trimming left V 3 bases short and J 4 bases short, with 12 bases between. Looked up from germline, CDR1 is LGHNT and CDR2 is FRNRAP. CDR3 amino acids: CASGLRAGRETQYF. Written as DNA, the CDR3 is TGTGCTAGTGGTTTACGCGCTGGGCGAGAGACCCAGTACTTC.

This chain's CDR3 is CASSGDRAEAFF. The CDR3 DNA follows: TGTGCCAGCAGTGGGGACAGGGCTGAAGCTTTCTTT. This chain connects TRBV2 to TRBJ1-1, with 9 bases lining up with TRBD1. The CDR3 covers 12 residues. The junction had 0 bases not matched to a gene; V was cut back by 4 bases and J by 6 bases. Germline lookup yields CDR1 SNHLY and CDR2 FYNNEI.

The J gene is TRBJ1-2, the V gene TRBV18; D remains ambiguous. The CDR3 is made up of 15 amino acids. With 0 bases removed from V and 3 bases from J, the gap between germline ends came to 11 bases. The germline V gene has CDR1 KGHSH and CDR2 LQKENI. CDR3 sequence reads: CASSPPSDTDYGYTF. The CDR3 nucleotides read TGTGCCAGCTCACCACCGAGTGACACCGACTATGGCTACACCTTC. Full variable domain (outside the CDR3, taken from reference TRBV18 and TRBJ1-2): NAGVMQNPRHLVRRRGQEARLRCSPMKGHSHVYWYRQLPEEGLKFMVYLQKENIIDESGMPKERFSAEFPKEGPSILRIQQVVRGDSAAYFCASSPPSDTDYGYTFGSGTRLTVV.

V gene TRBV6-2 or TRBV6-3 combines with J gene TRBJ2-3; 11 bases are a match to TRBD2. V shed 4 bases and J 6 bases; nucleotides not matched to a gene: 12. The CDR3 is 17 amino acids. Germline CDR1 reads MNHEY; CDR2 reads SVGEGT. CDR3 nucleotides: TGTGCCAGCAGTTCACCCGGGACTAGCGGTACAACGGATACGCAGTATTTT. As protein: CASSSPGTSGTTDTQYF.

This chain connects TRBV10-2 to TRBJ1-6; D might be TRBD1 (5 bases). Looked up from germline, CDR1 is WSHSY and CDR2 is SAAADI. Trimming shortened V by 6 bases and J by 5 bases, and 11 bases separated the two germline ends. The CDR3 sequence is 14 residues long. The CDR3 region is CASSADSHNSPLHF. The DNA of the CDR3 is TGCGCCAGCAGCGCTGACAGTCATAATTCACCCCTCCACTTT.

This clone was picked up one time. The gene calls are TRBV11-2 and TRBJ2-2, with D perhaps TRBD2 (6 bases). Germline V gene data show CDR1 as SGHAT and CDR2 as FQNNGV. Trimming stripped 3 bases from V and 2 bases from J, with 10 bases between. There are 15 residues in the CDR3. CDR3 nucleotide sequence: TGTGCCAGCAGCTTGGCGGGGAGAAACACCGGGGAGCTGTTTTTT. It encodes CASSLAGRNTGELFF.

This chain links TRBV19 with TRBJ2-2; D may be TRBD1 (6 bases). V shed 4 bases and J shed 3 bases, with 9 bases lying between them. Per the germline V gene, CDR1 is LNHDA and CDR2 is SQIVND (reference sequence). The CDR3 consists of 14 residues. The CDR3 here is CASSSGGYTGELFF. CDR3 coding DNA: TGTGCCAGTAGTAGTGGGGGCTACACCGGGGAGCTGTTTTTT.

The V gene is TRBV7-2, the J gene TRBJ2-1; 8 positions match TRBD2. There are 14 residues in the CDR3. Germline CDR1 reads SGHTA; CDR2 reads FQGNSA. With 5 bases clipped from V and 9 bases from J, the junction kept 9 bases outside the gene matches. The CDR3, as DNA: TGTGCCAGCAGCCTCGGGACTAGAGCATCTGAGCAGTTCTTC. Its translation is CASSLGTRASEQFF.

This chain links TRBV7-2 with TRBJ1-4, with D perhaps matching TRBD1 (5 bases). Germline V gives CDR1 SGHTA, CDR2 FQGNSA. The CDR3 consists of 15 residues. Trimming took 3 bases from V and 2 from J, leaving 10 bases between them. CDR3 coding DNA: TGTGCCAGCAGCTTGTCGACAGTGACTAATGAAAAACTGTTTTTT. It translates to CASSLSTVTNEKLFF.

CDR3 in amino acids: CASRRTDTDTQYF. CDR3 coding DNA: TGTGCCAGCAGACGAACAGACACAGATACGCAGTATTTT. The chain carries TRBV12-3 or TRBV12-4 and TRBJ2-3; no reliable D call. The length of the CDR3 is 13 residues. Trimming took off 6 bases at V and 2 bases at J, with 9 bases between the two ends.

DNA for the CDR3: TGTGCCAGCAGCTTTCCGGGACAGGGACAGCCCCAGCATTTT. Translation: CASSFPGQGQPQHF. This chain joins TRBV7-9 and TRBJ1-5, with 9 bases aligning to TRBD1. Germline V gene sequence: CDR1 SEHNR, CDR2 FQNEAQ (reference sequence). The length of the CDR3 is 14 residues. J gave up 7 bases and V 3 bases, and 4 bases lay outside the gene matches.

J is TRBJ1-2 and V is TRBV2; tentative D call: TRBD1 (5 bases). V was cut by 5 bases and J by 5 bases, with 21 bases left in between. Germline V gives CDR1 SNHLY, CDR2 FYNNEI. This CDR3 spans 16 amino acids. For the CDR3, the DNA is TGTGCCAGCAGTCCCGATTTGGGACTGATATCGTATGGCTACACCTTC. This sequence encodes CASSPDLGLISYGYTF.

This chain links TRBV12-3 or TRBV12-4 with TRBJ2-7; 9 bases match TRBD1. CDR3 length: 11 amino acids. The V gene end was trimmed by 10 bases and the J gene end by 7 bases; junction bases not matched to a gene: 5. CDR3 sequence: CATGQGREQYF. The CDR3 DNA reads as TGTGCCACGGGACAGGGTCGGGAGCAGTACTTC.

V gene TRBV7-9 combines with J gene TRBJ2-7; 15 bases are a match to TRBD2. Trimming took 3 bases from V and 12 from J; bases not matched to a gene: 6. Looked up from germline, CDR1 is SEHNR and CDR2 is FQNEAQ (reference sequence). This CDR3 has 14 residues. The CDR3 DNA sequence: TGTGCCAGCAGCTTCGGGACTAGCGGGGGGTATCGGTACTTC. It specifies CASSFGTSGGYRYF.

This chain links TRBV2 with TRBJ1-1; D not resolved. Germline values: CDR1 SNHLY, CDR2 FYNNEI. This CDR3 is built from 14 residues. V lost 3 bases, J lost 4 bases, and 12 bases lay in between. CDR3 amino acids: CASSEIRHPTEAFF. CDR3 nucleotide sequence: TGTGCCAGCAGTGAGATAAGACACCCCACTGAAGCTTTCTTT.

In DNA, the CDR3 is TGCGCCAGCAGCCCCCCGGGGGTCCGGGGGAATGAGCAGTTCTTC. It is translated as CASSPPGVRGNEQFF. This chain uses TRBV5-1 with TRBJ2-1; a possible D gene is TRBD2 (6 bases). The CDR3 is 15 amino acids. Trimming removed 4 bases at V and 7 bases at J, with 18 bases between. CDR1 is SGHRS, CDR2 YFSETQ, per germline.

The chain uses TRBV5-4 and TRBJ1-2, with D unresolved. Per the germline V gene, CDR1 is SGHNT and CDR2 is YYREEE (reference sequence). Deletions cut 4 bases from V and 2 bases from J, with 18 bases between. This CDR3 has 16 residues. Here the CDR3 DNA reads TGTGCCAGCAGCGGGCAGTCACAAATAAAAAACTATGGCTACACCTTC. This gives the protein CASSGQSQIKNYGYTF.

The rearrangement uses TRBV6-5 and TRBJ1-2; 8 bases map to TRBD1. Per the germline V gene, CDR1 is MNHEY and CDR2 is SVGAGI. The ends lost 4 bases at V and 6 bases at J; junction bases unmatched: 7. The CDR3 covers 14 residues. CDR3 DNA sequence: TGTGCCAGCAGTTTGTCCCGGGACAGGCATGGCTACACCTTC. Translating gives CASSLSRDRHGYTF.

This sequence joins TRBV28 and TRBJ1-2, with unresolved D. CDR1 is MDHEN, CDR2 SYDVKM, per germline. CDR3 length: 12 residues. V was pared by 3 bases and J by 7 bases, with 9 bases between. CDR3 coding DNA: TGTGCCAGCAGTTTGGCGGGATCTGGCTACACCTTC. Protein: CASSLAGSGYTF.

The V and J genes are TRBV27 and TRBJ2-2, with a tentative D call TRBD2 (5 bases). The CDR3 consists of 14 residues. CDR1 and CDR2 (germline): MNHEY, SMNVEV (reference sequence). V was cut by 3 bases and J by 4 bases, with 9 bases left in between. DNA of the CDR3: TGTGCCAGCAGTTTCTCGGGGTTCACCGGGGAGCTGTTTTTT. It yields the protein CASSFSGFTGELFF.

V and J are TRBV5-4 and TRBJ2-7; D perhaps matches TRBD1 (6 bases). The CDR3 is 14 amino acids. CDR1 SGHNT and CDR2 YYREEE come from the germline V gene (reference sequence). The V end was cut by 0 bases, the J end by 2 bases, with 9 bases between. DNA for the CDR3: TGTGCCAGCAGCTTGGGGGACATCCCCTACGAGCAGTACTTC. Translation gives CASSLGDIPYEQYF.

J is TRBJ1-1 and V is TRBV7-9; D is undetermined. The CDR3 has 13 amino acids. Germline V CDR1 and CDR2: SEHNR, FQNEAQ (reference sequence). V lost 1 base to trimming and J lost 1 base, with 4 bases between them. CDR3 amino acids: CASSLEANTEAFF. Written as DNA, the CDR3 is TGTGCCAGCAGCTTAGAAGCGAACACTGAAGCTTTCTTT.

The chain has TRBV7-2 and TRBJ2-7; 8 nucleotides match TRBD1. The CDR3 spans 13 residues. J gave up 2 bases and V 3 bases, and 0 bases lay outside the gene matches. The germline V gene has CDR1 SGHTA and CDR2 FQGNSA. CDR3 nucleotides: TGTGCCAGCAGCTTGACAGGGGCCTACGAGCAGTACTTC. This gives the protein CASSLTGAYEQYF.

The chain uses TRBV1 and TRBJ1-5. TRBV1 represents a pseudogene. The length of the CDR3 is 16 residues. DNA for the CDR3: TGCACCAGCAGCCTTTACTACGGGAATAGCAATCAGCCCCAGCATTTT. Translating it yields CTSSLYYGNSNQPQHF.

The chain carries TRBV30 and TRBJ1-5; 7 positions match TRBD1. Trimming removed 5 bases from V and 6 bases from J; junction bases left unmatched: 10. In germline, CDR1 is GTSNPN, CDR2 SVGIG (reference sequence). The CDR3 totals 14 residues. CDR3 amino acids: CAWARQGIGQPQHF. The CDR3 coding sequence is TGTGCCTGGGCTAGACAGGGTATAGGTCAGCCCCAGCATTTT.

The chain uses TRBV9 and TRBJ1-1, with 10 bases fitting TRBD1. The V gene's germline CDR1 is SGDLS and CDR2 YYNGEE. The CDR3 is 22 residues long. The J segment lost 3 bases and the V segment lost 0 bases, leaving 23 bases of the junction unmatched. The CDR3 DNA reads TGTGCCAGCAGCGTAGTTGCCTGGGCCCCGGGACAGGGGCGTTCGGGGGACACTGAAGCTTTCTTT. As protein: CASSVVAWAPGQGRSGDTEAFF.

The chain has TRBV7-2 and TRBJ2-1; TRBD1 aligns across 8 bases. CDR3 length: 14 residues. CDR1 and CDR2 from the germline V gene are SGHTA and FQGNSA. After removal of 5 bases from V and 6 bases from J, the junction contained 6 bases not matched to a gene. CDR3 bases: TGTGCCAGCAGCCCCCGGACAGGGTCCAATGAGCAGTTCTTC. It specifies CASSPRTGSNEQFF.